This T cell receptor beta chain was documented in a study of T cell responses to AZD1222 COVID-19 vaccine. TCRdb keeps only in-frame clones here, not all; method: immunoSEQ multiplex PCR. The profile shows just under 35,000 clones, over 75% of them singletons. V lost 5 bases and J lost 5; bases outside the gene matches: 7. This CDR3 contains 14 residues. CDR1 is SGHVS, CDR2 FQNEAQ, per germline. This chain connects TRBV7-8 to TRBJ2-5; 8 positions match TRBD2. This TCR came from an adult who received the AZD1222 COVID-19 vaccine. Sample: peripheral blood, taken 28 days after the second AZD1222 dose. The DNA for the CDR3 is TGTGCCAGCAGCCCCAGCGGGGGCGGGGAGACCCAGTACTTC. Its protein is CASSPSGGGETQYF.